This entry features one T cell receptor beta chain sequence. The record originates from a study of blood T cell repertoires in COVID-19. Background on the study: Sites in the United States, Italy and Spain provided acute and convalescent COVID-19 samples. T cells, B-cell-depleted T cells, or PBMCs supplied cDNA or gDNA.

Patients in Seattle were enrolled during active infection, then followed longitudinally. Germline CDR1 MNHEY, CDR2 SMNVEV (reference sequence). Trimming took 4 bases from V and 1 from J, leaving 10 bases between them. The CDR3 is 14 residues long. Per the study methods: Cell counts per sample came from amplifying reference gene primers. Here immunoSEQ multiplex PCR was the method, and the copy in TCRdb shows in-frame clones only, minus some. The DNA gave D and trimming, while V, J and clone size come from that table. The sample has approximately 150,000 clones, roughly 84% seen once; the top ten hold under 6.5%.

This sequence originates from a woman aged 50 to 65 with COVID-19, enrolled during active disease. Sequenced material: peripheral blood. This chain links TRBV27 with TRBJ1-1; possible D gene TRBD1, 5 bases. The DNA for the CDR3 is TGTGCCAGCAGTTGGGGGAGGGAGAACACTGAAGCTTTCTTT. Encoded protein: CASSWGRENTEAFF.